Presented here are 16 T cell receptor beta chains from one specimen sequenced in a study of beta chain features in type 1 diabetes. Study-wide results and limits: In every one of the four CD4+ subsets, TCRB CDR3s were moderately but significantly shorter in Type 1 diabetes patients.

The authors reverse transcribed all of the isolated RNA, so sequencing captured expressed TCRB transcripts. Sequenced by immunoSEQ multiplex PCR; TCRdb stores in-frame clones only, minus some. The sample yields roughly 180,000 clones, about 7.9% seen once. These receptors' antigens are unknown. The sequenced material came from central memory CD4+ T cells from blood. These receptors all stem from a man between 18 and 29 years old with type 1 diabetes.

This clone was seen ten or more times. The chain links TRBV29-1 to TRBJ2-3; TRBD2 matches 8 bases. Germline V gives CDR1 SQVTM, CDR2 ANQGSEA. Losses at the gene ends were 4 bases for V and 6 bases for J; bases not matched to a gene: 6. This CDR3 is built from 13 residues. The CDR3 reads CSVASSGYDTQYF. The CDR3 nucleotides are TGCAGCGTTGCGTCTAGCGGGTACGATACGCAGTATTTT.

This rearrangement joins TRBV9 to TRBJ1-1; D possibly corresponds to TRBD1 (6 bases). CDR1 and CDR2 (germline): SGDLS, YYNGEE. The V and J ends lost 4 bases and 1 base respectively, with 8 bases between them. The CDR3 has 13 residues. The CDR3 here is CASSMDRNTEAFF. DNA for the CDR3: TGTGCCAGCAGCATGGACAGGAACACTGAAGCTTTCTTT.

In the case of this clone: One junction end disagrees with the germline gene, perhaps due to a read error. The sample carries other DNA sequences with the same CDR3. This rearrangement joins TRBV30 to TRBJ2-5; D is perhaps TRBD2 (6 bases). This CDR3 is built from 11 residues. Per the germline V gene, CDR1 is GTSNPN and CDR2 is SVGIG (reference sequence). CDR3 in amino acids: CAWSLASVSNF. The CDR3 DNA reads TGTGCCTGGAGTTTGGCTAGCGTATCAAACTTC.

This clone showed up just a few times. The V gene is TRBV27, the J gene TRBJ2-7; D possibly corresponds to TRBD1 (6 bases). V lost 10 bases and J 2 bases, leaving 18 bases between the germline ends. Per the germline V gene, CDR1 is MNHEY and CDR2 is SMNVEV (reference sequence). The CDR3 sequence is 14 residues long. The CDR3 reads CATKQRTGTYEQYF. The CDR3 DNA is TGTGCCACCAAACAGAGAACAGGGACCTACGAGCAGTACTTC.

This clone was observed a handful of times. The chain couples TRBV5-4 to TRBJ2-3; 9 nucleotides agree with TRBD2. CDR3 length: 17 residues. Germline CDR1 SGHNT, CDR2 YYREEE (reference sequence). V shed 0 bases, J shed 4 bases, and the junction held 9 bases outside the gene matches. DNA of the CDR3: TGTGCCAGCAGCTTGGGTATATCCGCGGGGGGGTCAGATACGCAGTATTTT. Amino acids: CASSLGISAGGSDTQYF.

Many counts were recorded for this clone. This rearrangement joins TRBV7-2 to TRBJ1-2, with D possibly TRBD1 on 5 matching bases. Germline V lookup: CDR1 SGHTA, CDR2 FQGNSA. The CDR3 consists of 15 residues. Deletions cut 0 bases from V and 4 bases from J, with 12 bases between. In DNA, the CDR3 is TGTGCCAGCAGCTTAGCCCGGGGAGGGGTCTATGGCTACACCTTC. Translation gives CASSLARGGVYGYTF.

The chain has TRBV9 and TRBJ2-6, with D possibly being TRBD1 (6 bases). Trimming left V 4 bases short and J 3 bases short, with 11 bases between. Germline V lookup: CDR1 SGDLS, CDR2 YYNGEE. The CDR3 covers 15 residues. The CDR3 DNA is TGTGCCAGCAGCCAAGGACAGCGTGGGGCCAACGTCCTGACTTTC. Protein sequence: CASSQGQRGANVLTF.

Points on this clone: In the same sample, other DNA sequences code for this CDR3. The DNA for the CDR3 is TGTGCCAGCAGTTACACAGGGGGCCGGCAGCCCCAGCATTTT. Amino acid sequence: CASSYTGGRQPQHF. The V gene is TRBV6-6, the J gene TRBJ1-5; 9 nucleotides align to TRBD1. V was clipped by 2 bases and J by 7 bases; unmatched bases: 3. The CDR3 sequence is 14 residues long. In germline, CDR1 is MNHNY, CDR2 SVGAGI (reference sequence).

This clone has just a few counts. J is TRBJ2-4 and V is TRBV5-4; 10 bases match TRBD2. The germline CDR1 and CDR2 sequences are SGHNT and YYREEE (reference sequence). With 4 bases clipped from V and 1 base from J, the junction kept 14 bases outside the gene matches. This CDR3 region has 19 residues. The CDR3 coding sequence is TGTGCCAGCAGCCAAGTGGGTCCTAGCGGGAGTGGGGCCAAAAACATTCAGTACTTC. The encoded protein is CASSQVGPSGSGAKNIQYF.

The rearrangement uses TRBV18 and TRBJ2-5; 12 positions match TRBD1. The last part of the DNA fits TRBJ2-7 better; the J call may be wrong. This CDR3 contains 15 residues. Germline V CDR1 and CDR2: KGHSH, LQKENI. CDR3 amino acids: CASSPAGTGGNEQYF. As DNA, the CDR3 is TGTGCCAGCTCACCCGCGGGGACAGGGGGCAACGAGCAGTACTTC.

Regarding this clone: Other nucleotide sequences from this sample produce the same CDR3. The V and J genes are TRBV30 and TRBJ2-5, with TRBD2 identical over 13 bases. V lost 2 bases to trimming and J lost 2 bases; unmatched junction nucleotides: 2. The CDR3 has 15 residues. Germline V gives CDR1 GTSNPN, CDR2 SVGIG (reference sequence). DNA for the CDR3: TGTGCCTGGAGTTTGGGACTAGCGGGGCAAGAGACCCAGTACTTC. Translation: CAWSLGLAGQETQYF.

This clone was seen more than once but under ten times. This rearrangement joins TRBV7-9 to TRBJ1-4; the match to TRBD1 covers 8 bases. V gave up 5 bases and J gave up 8 bases; unmatched junction bases: 7. There are 14 residues in the CDR3. Germline V CDR1 and CDR2: SEHNR, FQNEAQ (reference sequence). The CDR3 coding sequence is TGTGCCAGCAGCGCGGACAGGGTCTGGGAAAAACTGTTTTTT. Its protein is CASSADRVWEKLFF.

This clone was observed a few times. J is TRBJ2-7 and V is TRBV28; TRBD1 is a possible D gene (5 bases). The CDR3 totals 13 residues. Trimming left V 3 bases short and J 7 bases short, with 13 bases between. Germline V gene sequence: CDR1 MDHEN, CDR2 SYDVKM. CDR3 sequence reads: CASSLAGFLEQYF. In nucleotides, the CDR3 is TGTGCCAGCAGTTTGGCAGGGTTCTTAGAGCAGTACTTC.

The gene calls are TRBV10-3 and TRBJ2-2; 12 positions match TRBD1. This CDR3 spans 15 amino acids. Germline CDR1 is ENHRY and CDR2 is SYGVKD. V trimming: 9 bases; J trimming: 6 bases; junction bases outside the gene matches: 8. Here the CDR3 reads CAMGGTGGAAGELFF. CDR3 nucleotide sequence: TGTGCCATGGGGGGGACAGGGGGCGCAGCCGGGGAGCTGTTTTTT.

In this sample, this clone turned up many times. The chain couples TRBV4-2 to TRBJ2-3, with no clear D. From germline, CDR1 is LGHNA and CDR2 YNFKEQ. V lost 5 bases to trimming and J lost 2 bases, with 2 bases between them. This CDR3 comprises 11 residues. The DNA of the CDR3 is TGTGCCAGCAGCTACACAGATACGCAGTATTTT. Translation gives CASSYTDTQYF.

The rearrangement uses TRBV6-1 and TRBJ2-5; the match to TRBD1 covers 8 bases. Germline V CDR1 and CDR2: MNHNS, SASEGT. The CDR3 is made up of 15 amino acids. After removal of 4 bases from V and 4 bases from J, the junction contained 8 bases not matched to a gene. In DNA form, the CDR3 reads TGTGCCAGCAGTGCCCAGACAGGGGCTAGAGAGACCCAGTACTTC. The encoded protein is CASSAQTGARETQYF.